This T cell receptor (beta chain) emerged from a study of T-cell memory formation after mild COVID-19. This clonotype has at least ten counts. No antigen is known for it. Findings of the study overall: Clones contracting across day 15 to 85 had a balanced CD4/CD8 profile; later expanding clones leaned CD4+. CM and EM subsets held most contracting CD4+ clones; EMRA held CD8+ ones.

The CDR3 covers 15 residues. V lost 4 bases, J lost 0 bases, and 9 bases lay in between. The germline V gene has CDR1 LGHNA and CDR2 YSLEER. Sample barcodes and UMIs were carried by the TCR alpha and TCR beta cDNA libraries that 5'RACE generated with constant-segment primers. TCRdb passed the 5' RACE reads through MiXCR, listing each CDR3 protein once. The sample lists around 250,000 distinct CDR3 sequences, 8.5% to 9.5% occurring once. The clonotype comes from a man aged 18 to 30 who had mild COVID-19 (a few samples of this study predate the infection). Cell type and time point are not known. Source material: PBMCs or a T cell subset sorted from them (not recorded which). The V and J genes are TRBV4-3 and TRBJ2-2; D gene unclear. Here the CDR3 DNA reads TGCGCCAGCAGCCTCGGCTACCCGAACACCGGGGAGCTGTTTTTT. Residues: CASSLGYPNTGELFF.